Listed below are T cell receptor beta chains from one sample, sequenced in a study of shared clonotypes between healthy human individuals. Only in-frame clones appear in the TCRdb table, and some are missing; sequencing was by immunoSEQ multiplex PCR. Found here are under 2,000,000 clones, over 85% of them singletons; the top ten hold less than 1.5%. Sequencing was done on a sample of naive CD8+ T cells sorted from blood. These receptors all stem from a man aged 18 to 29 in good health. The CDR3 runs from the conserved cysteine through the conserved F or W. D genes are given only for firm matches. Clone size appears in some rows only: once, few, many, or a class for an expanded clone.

CASSLSGGDTDTQYF	TGTGCCAGCAGCCTCAGCGGAGGGGACACAGATACGCAGTATTTT	NA	NA	TRBJ2-3	TRBV7-9
CASSTTVQETQYF	TGTGCCAGCAGCACGACTGTCCAAGAGACCCAGTACTTC	NA	NA	TRBJ2-5	TRBV7-2
CASSSRGSGLAKNIQYF	TGTGCCAGCAGCTCCCGGGGTAGCGGGTTAGCCAAAAACATTCAGTACTTC	NA	TRBD2	TRBJ2-4	TRBV11-2
CASSQEDGEWDEQYF	TGTGCCAGCAGCCAAGAAGACGGGGAATGGGACGAGCAGTACTTC	NA	NA	TRBJ2-7	TRBV14
CASSQAGGLSGELFF	TGCGCCAGCAGCCAAGCGGGGGGGCTCTCCGGGGAGCTGTTTTTT	NA	TRBD2	TRBJ2-2	TRBV4-1
CASSLSGQIYEQYF	TGTGCCAGCAGTTTATCGGGACAGATCTACGAGCAGTACTTC	NA	TRBD1	TRBJ2-7	TRBV27
CASSLAHGVGREQYF	TGTGCCAGCAGCTTAGCGCATGGGGTAGGACGCGAGCAGTACTTC	NA	NA	TRBJ2-7	TRBV7-6
CASSPTGSPLQYF	TGTGCCAGCAGCCCCACCGGGAGCCCCCTACAGTACTTC	NA	NA	TRBJ2-7	TRBV9
CASSLQGENQPQHF	TGTGCCAGCAGTTTACAGGGCGAAAATCAGCCCCAGCATTTT	NA	NA	TRBJ1-5	TRBV27
CASTLREAYEQYF	TGTGCCAGCACCCTCCGGGAGGCCTACGAGCAGTACTTC	NA	TRBD2	TRBJ2-7	TRBV2
CASATSREQFF	TGTGCCAGCGCGACTAGTCGCGAGCAGTTCTTC	NA	NA	TRBJ2-1	TRBV25-1
CASSQGAGGPNEQYF	TGCGCCAGCAGCCAAGGAGCGGGAGGGCCCAACGAGCAGTACTTC	NA	TRBD2	TRBJ2-7	TRBV4-1
CASSHLEGSYGYTF	TGCGCCAGCAGCCACCTTGAGGGGTCCTATGGCTACACCTTC	NA	NA	TRBJ1-2	TRBV4-1
CASSPLGGGGGEQFF	TGTGCCAGCAGCCCCCTAGGGGGAGGTGGTGGTGAGCAGTTCTTC	NA	NA	TRBJ2-1	TRBV7-9
CASSYLAGGDEQFF	TGTGCCAGCAGTTATCTAGCGGGGGGTGATGAGCAGTTCTTC	NA	TRBD2	TRBJ2-1	TRBV6-5
CASRDLTSGGANEQFF	TGTGCCAGCAGGGATTTGACTAGCGGGGGGGCGAATGAGCAGTTCTTC	NA	TRBD2	TRBJ2-1	TRBV2
CASSGQGFEPQHF	TGTGCCAGCAGTGGGCAAGGATTTGAGCCCCAGCATTTT	NA	NA	TRBJ1-5	TRBV6-1
CASSLFPWNEQFF	TGTGCCAGCAGTTTATTCCCCTGGAATGAGCAGTTCTTC	NA	NA	TRBJ2-1	TRBV27
CASSLETGPYNEQFF	TGCGCCAGCAGCTTGGAAACGGGCCCTTACAATGAGCAGTTCTTC	once	NA	TRBJ2-1	TRBV5-1
CSVEGLTSTGELFF	TGCAGCGTTGAGGGACTAACGTCCACCGGGGAGCTGTTTTTT	once	TRBD2	TRBJ2-2	TRBV29-1
CASKDTRDTEAFF	TGTGCCAGCAAGGATACTCGGGACACTGAAGCTTTCTTT	NA	NA	TRBJ1-1	TRBV2
CASSSRPGYEQYF	TGTGCCAGCAGCTCCCGCCCGGGGTACGAGCAGTACTTC	once	NA	TRBJ2-7	TRBV7-2
CASSTGPRGIQYF	TGTGCCAGTAGTACCGGGCCTAGAGGCATTCAGTACTTC	once	NA	TRBJ2-4	TRBV19
CASSQGTGVSYEQYF	TGTGCCAGCAGCCAAGGGACAGGGGTCTCCTACGAGCAGTACTTC	few	TRBD1	TRBJ2-7	TRBV14
CASSDMTSGYNEQFF	TGCGCCAGCAGTGATATGACTAGCGGGTACAATGAGCAGTTCTTC	NA	TRBD2	TRBJ2-1	TRBV10-2
CAWSVVGPVEAFF	TGTGCCTGGAGTGTAGTGGGGCCAGTTGAAGCTTTCTTT	NA	NA	TRBJ1-1	TRBV30
CASSLGWTGAGGTDTQYF	TGTGCCAGCAGCTTAGGCTGGACAGGGGCCGGAGGGACAGATACGCAGTATTTT	NA	TRBD1	TRBJ2-3	TRBV7-9
CASKLGDWSNEQYF	TGTGCCAGCAAACTGGGGGACTGGAGTAACGAGCAGTACTTC	NA	NA	TRBJ2-7	TRBV6-5
CASSQDQGGNQPQHF	TGCGCCAGCAGCCAAGATCAGGGGGGTAATCAGCCCCAGCATTTT	NA	TRBD1	TRBJ1-5	TRBV4-1
CASSPPHTDTQYF	TGTGCCAGCAGCCCCCCACACACAGATACGCAGTATTTT	NA	NA	TRBJ2-3	TRBV7-3
CSVEEVGDSPYEQYF	TGCAGCGTTGAAGAGGTCGGCGACAGCCCCTACGAGCAGTACTTC	NA	NA	TRBJ2-7	TRBV29-1
CASSWDAGPTYEQYF	TGCGCCAGCAGCTGGGATGCAGGCCCTACCTACGAGCAGTACTTC	NA	NA	TRBJ2-7	TRBV5-1
CASSIDARASSYEQYF	TGTGCCAGTAGTATAGACGCCAGGGCAAGCTCCTACGAGCAGTACTTC	NA	NA	TRBJ2-7	TRBV19
CASSFVRTGGPDTQYF	TGTGCCAGCAGTTTTGTTCGGACAGGGGGTCCAGATACGCAGTATTTT	once	TRBD1	TRBJ2-3	TRBV27
CASSLVLGAEAFF	TGTGCCAGCAGCTTAGTTTTGGGGGCAGAAGCTTTCTTT	NA	NA	TRBJ1-1	TRBV7-9
CASSQWGTSGGSTDTQYF	TGTGCCAGCAGCCAATGGGGGACTAGCGGGGGTAGCACAGATACGCAGTATTTT	NA	TRBD2	TRBJ2-3	TRBV13
CASKLVGPNTGELFF	TGTGCCAGCAAGCTGGTGGGACCTAACACCGGGGAGCTGTTTTTT	once	NA	TRBJ2-2	TRBV27
CASTPRAGGFDTEAFF	TGCGCCAGCACTCCGAGGGCGGGGGGGTTCGACACTGAAGCTTTCTTT	once	NA	TRBJ1-1	TRBV10-2
CASSFGTSGESSYEQYF	TGTGCCAGCAGTTTTGGGACTAGCGGAGAGAGCTCCTACGAGCAGTACTTC	NA	TRBD2	TRBJ2-7	TRBV28